Each of the 10 T cell receptor beta chains below was sequenced from the same sample in a study of cytomegalovirus exposure and HLA in healthy donors (dated by TCRdb to 2016 to 2017). The method was the immunoSEQ multiplex PCR assay. The multiplex PCR relied on a mix of 60 forward primers for TCR Vbeta segments and 13 reverse primers for TCR Jbeta segments. TCRdb obtained this table from immuneACCESS and retained in-frame rearrangements with V and J assigned. These tables miss some clones; where compared with another copy, unresolved V genes account for less than half of the shortfall, and the remainder is unexplained. The sample table contains 150,000 to 200,000 clones; only one count was recorded for 62% of them. The ten largest make up around 3.2% of the sample. Sequencing was performed on PBMCs. The receptors shown here come from a man aged 35-49 years in good health and CMV-seronegative.

The V gene is TRBV18, the J gene TRBJ1-6, with 9 bases identical to TRBD1. J gave up 3 bases and V 3 bases, and 6 bases lay outside the gene matches. The germline V gene encodes CDR1 KGHSH and CDR2 LQKENI. The CDR3 has 17 amino acids. CDR3 protein: CASSPVDRGVYNSPLHF. In DNA form, the CDR3 reads TGTGCCAGCTCACCTGTGGACAGGGGTGTCTATAATTCACCCCTCCACTTT.

This clone was seen a single time. J is TRBJ1-5 and V is TRBV28, with TRBD1 as a possible D gene (6 bases). V was shortened by 2 bases and J by 3 bases, with 11 bases between the two germline ends. The CDR3 loop spans 15 amino acids. Germline loops: CDR1 MDHEN, CDR2 SYDVKM. The CDR3 region has the DNA TGTGCCAGCAGTTTAGCGGGGGCTCCCAATCAGCCCCAGCATTTT. Translating it yields CASSLAGAPNQPQHF.

V gene TRBV5-1 combines with J gene TRBJ1-3; TRBD1 agrees at 10 bases. The germline V gene has CDR1 SGHRS and CDR2 YFSETQ. The CDR3 has 16 amino acids. The ends lost 0 bases at V and 2 bases at J; junction bases unmatched: 2. The CDR3 here is CASSLEGTGAGNTIYF. Here the CDR3 DNA reads TGCGCCAGCAGCTTGGAGGGGACAGGGGCTGGAAACACCATATATTTT. Supplemented by reference TRBV5-1 and TRBJ1-3, the full variable domain reads KAGVTQTPRYLIKTRGQQVTLSCSPISGHRSVSWYQQTPGQGLQFLFEYFSETQRNKGNFPGRFSGRQFSNSRSEMNVSTLELGDSALYLCASSLEGTGAGNTIYFGEGSWLTVV.

The J gene is TRBJ2-7, the V gene TRBV27, with a possible D match to TRBD2 (6 bases). In germline, CDR1 is MNHEY, CDR2 SMNVEV (reference sequence). There are 12 residues in the CDR3. Trimming left V 2 bases short and J 6 bases short, with 8 bases between. The CDR3 coding sequence is TGTGCCAGCAGTTTAGGGGGGACCGAGCAGTACTTC. This codes for CASSLGGTEQYF.

The rearrangement joins TRBV4-1 to TRBJ1-1; no clear D. V was pared by 0 bases and J by 2 bases, with 10 bases between. CDR1 is MGHRA and CDR2 is YSYEKL in the germline V gene. This CDR3 contains 15 residues. The CDR3 loop is CASSQDGGPNTEAFF. CDR3 nucleotide sequence: TGCGCCAGCAGCCAAGATGGAGGACCAAACACTGAAGCTTTCTTT.

A remark on this clone: At one of its ends the junction is not consistent with the germline gene, which may arise from a read error. This sequence joins TRBV7-9 and TRBJ2-7; 11 positions match TRBD2. Germline CDR1 and CDR2: SEHNR and FQNEAQ (reference sequence). The CDR3 totals 13 residues. CDR3 nucleotides: TGTTCCAGCAGTGTAGCGGGAGGGCCGGGGATGTACTTC. Amino acid sequence: CSSSVAGGPGMYF.

The rearrangement joins TRBV7-9 to TRBJ2-7, with 8 bases aligning to TRBD2. This CDR3 is 15 amino acids long. Losses at the gene ends were 3 bases for V and 0 bases for J; bases not matched to a gene: 4. The V gene's germline CDR1 is SEHNR and CDR2 FQNEAQ (reference sequence). CDR3 nucleotide sequence: TGTGCCAGCAGCTTCACTAGCGGAAGCTCCTACGAGCAGTACTTC. Translation gives CASSFTSGSSYEQYF.

V usage is TRBV2 and J usage is TRBJ2-1; 7 bases agree with TRBD2. Germline assignment: CDR1 SNHLY and CDR2 FYNNEI. V dropped 8 bases and J dropped 0; count of bases not matched to a gene: 7. The CDR3 extends over 15 amino acids. The CDR3 DNA reads TGTGCCAGCGGCATGACGGGAGGCTCCTACAATGAGCAGTTCTTC. Translation gives CASGMTGGSYNEQFF.

The genes are TRBV19 and TRBJ2-2, with a possible D match to TRBD1 (6 bases). The germline V gene encodes CDR1 LNHDA and CDR2 SQIVND (reference sequence). The CDR3 length is 14 residues. V was trimmed by 8 bases and J by 5 bases, leaving 15 bases between them. The CDR3 loop is CASFTGTSTGELFF. The CDR3, as DNA: TGTGCCAGTTTCACCGGGACATCGACCGGGGAGCTGTTTTTT.

This chain joins TRBV29-1 and TRBJ2-4; TRBD1 agrees at 7 bases. This CDR3 is 15 amino acids long. CDR1 and CDR2 (germline): SQVTM, ANQGSEA. Unmatched junction bases numbered 6, after V lost 0 bases and J lost 4 bases. The CDR3 loop is CSVEDGQDRKNIQYF. The CDR3 coding sequence is TGCAGCGTTGAAGATGGCCAGGACAGGAAAAACATTCAGTACTTC.